This paragraph reports one T cell receptor beta chain. As yet, its antigen is unknown. Alongside a J-beta primer mix, a sample-barcoded 5' primer served in a second PCR lasting about 7 to 12 cycles. TCRdb used MiXCR to reprocess the 5' RACE reads, holding one entry per CDR3 protein. The repertoire holds 1.5 million to 2 million distinct CDR3 sequences, with about 28% as singletons. These data are taken from a study of blood T cells in healthy people across ages. The CDR3 consists of 14 residues. The germline V and J ends were trimmed by 4 bases and 5 bases, with 15 bases remaining between them. Germline lookup yields CDR1 SGHKS and CDR2 YYEKEE (reference sequence). Study outcomes and limitations: The diversity estimates, figures obtained from one million T cells, were considered underestimates.

Total RNA amounts of at least 6 micrograms were extracted per sample. The sequenced material came from blood. The chain couples TRBV5-5 to TRBJ2-5, with TRBD1 as a possible D gene (6 bases). The TCR originated in a woman in her twenties or thirties in good health. For the CDR3, the DNA is TGTGCCAGCAGCACAAGGACAGTCTCGGAGACCCAGTACTTC. It translates to CASSTRTVSETQYF.